This T cell receptor (beta chain) was identified during a study of cytomegalovirus exposure and HLA in healthy donors. As for the study in general: A subsequent analysis stated that the 120 or so validation repertoires were run on the same platform as the roughly 670 first-cohort repertoires.

Per germline, CDR1 SQVTM and CDR2 ANQGSEA. CDR3 length: 12 amino acids. Trimming pared 3 bases from V and 6 bases from J, leaving 8 bases between. With regard to this clone: Its specificity is unknown.

Whole-study results and caveats: It was reportedly the case that the classifier diagnosed cytomegalovirus status with high specificity and sensitivity. Within the approximately 110 validation repertoires, first-cohort TCR clusters tended to co-occur, according to a later analysis.

The method was immunoSEQ multiplex PCR; TCRdb's version includes in-frame clones alone and lacks a portion of them. The data show about 100,000 clones, 90% to 97% seen once. Among the 110 or so subjects of the validation cohort, separate from the approximately 700-subject first cohort, were the donors. Sequenced sample: PBMCs. The receptor's source is a woman aged 18-30 years in good health and CMV-seronegative. The chain carries TRBV29-1 and TRBJ2-2, with TRBD1 as a possible D gene (5 bases). Written as DNA, the CDR3 is TGCAGCGTTGACTTAGGGGCCGGGGAGCTGTTTTTT. This sequence encodes CSVDLGAGELFF.